This is a list of T cell receptor beta chains from one sample in a study of human T cells and chemical hapten exposure. TCRdb recomputed calls from the RACE reads with MiXCR, one row per CDR3 protein. The sample consists of 190,000 or so distinct CDR3 sequences, under 25% of them appearing once. The material was whole blood, obtained in connection with sensitization to the hapten diphenylcyclopropenone (DPC). The receptors were sampled from a woman aged 40-49 years with alopecia areata. Some clones in this sample may be carry-over from other donors' samples. CDR3s include the opening cysteine and the closing phenylalanine or tryptophan. D genes are given only for firm matches. Not every row has a clone size; where given, it reads once, few, many or a size class.

j_gene: TRBJ1-1
abundance: .
d_gene: .
v_gene: TRBV29-1
CDR3nt: TGCAGCGCTCAACTTCTTCACAAGAACACTGAAGCTTTCTTT
CDR3aa: CSAQLLHKNTEAFF

j_gene: TRBJ2-7
abundance: .
d_gene: .
v_gene: TRBV29-1
CDR3nt: TGCAGCGTCGTGAAAACAGGGTACGAGCAGTACTTC
CDR3aa: CSVVKTGYEQYF

j_gene: TRBJ1-1
abundance: .
d_gene: TRBD1
v_gene: TRBV5-6
CDR3nt: TGTGCCAGCAGCTCCCTCGGACAGGCTGAAGCTTTCTTT
CDR3aa: CASSSLGQAEAFF

j_gene: TRBJ2-5
abundance: many
d_gene: .
v_gene: TRBV5-6
CDR3nt: TGTGCCAGCAGCCGACTGGACACCCAGTACTTC
CDR3aa: CASSRLDTQYF

j_gene: TRBJ2-1
abundance: .
d_gene: TRBD1
v_gene: TRBV5-1
CDR3nt: TGCGCCAGCAGCTCTGACAGGGGGCCCTCCAATGAGCAGTTCTTC
CDR3aa: CASSSDRGPSNEQFF

j_gene: TRBJ2-3
abundance: .
d_gene: TRBD2
v_gene: TRBV5-1
CDR3nt: TGCGCCAGCAGCTTGGGAGTAGCGGGAGGGGCGGATACGCAGTATTTT
CDR3aa: CASSLGVAGGADTQYF

j_gene: TRBJ2-2
abundance: .
d_gene: .
v_gene: TRBV29-1
CDR3nt: TGCAGCGTTGAAAAGCCGCCCTCGAACACCGGGGAGCTGTTTTTT
CDR3aa: CSVEKPPSNTGELFF

j_gene: TRBJ2-1
abundance: .
d_gene: TRBD1
v_gene: TRBV5-1
CDR3nt: TGCGCCAGCAGCGCGGACAGGGAAGAGTTCTTC
CDR3aa: CASSADREEFF

j_gene: TRBJ2-5
abundance: .
d_gene: TRBD2
v_gene: TRBV7-2
CDR3nt: TGTGCCAGCAGCAGGGCCGGGACTAGCAGCCGGGAGACCCAGTACTTC
CDR3aa: CASSRAGTSSRETQYF

j_gene: TRBJ1-3
abundance: few
d_gene: .
v_gene: TRBV5-6
CDR3nt: TGTGCCAGCAGCTTGCGGAGCTCTGGAAACACCATATATTTT
CDR3aa: CASSLRSSGNTIYF

j_gene: TRBJ2-1
abundance: .
d_gene: TRBD2
v_gene: TRBV20-1
CDR3nt: TGCAGTGCTAGAACCCTAGCGGGAGGGGCTGAGCAGTTCTTC
CDR3aa: CSARTLAGGAEQFF

j_gene: TRBJ2-7
abundance: few
d_gene: .
v_gene: TRBV28
CDR3nt: TGTGCCAGCAGTTTACCGACGGGGAGCTCCTACGAGCAGTACTTC
CDR3aa: CASSLPTGSSYEQYF

j_gene: TRBJ2-1
abundance: .
d_gene: TRBD2
v_gene: TRBV9
CDR3nt: TGTGCCAGCAGCGTAGAACTAGCGGGAGTATATGAGCAGTTCTTC
CDR3aa: CASSVELAGVYEQFF

j_gene: TRBJ1-6
abundance: .
d_gene: .
v_gene: TRBV3-1
CDR3nt: TGTGCCAGCAGCCAAGACAGGGGACTAACCCTCCACTTT
CDR3aa: CASSQDRGLTLHF

j_gene: TRBJ2-1
abundance: .
d_gene: .
v_gene: TRBV5-1
CDR3nt: TGCGCCAGCAGCTTGGGGCAGACTGAGCAGTTCTTC
CDR3aa: CASSLGQTEQFF

j_gene: TRBJ2-7
abundance: few
d_gene: .
v_gene: TRBV12-1
CDR3nt: TGTGCCAGCACCTATGAGCGGCGGCAGGGATCCTACGAGCAGTACTTC
CDR3aa: CASTYERRQGSYEQYF

j_gene: TRBJ2-7
abundance: .
d_gene: TRBD1
v_gene: TRBV29-1
CDR3nt: TGCAGCGTTGAGGACAGGGACTCCTACGAGCAGTACTTC
CDR3aa: CSVEDRDSYEQYF

j_gene: TRBJ2-7
abundance: .
d_gene: TRBD2
v_gene: TRBV27
CDR3nt: TGTGCCAGCAGTTCAGGACTAGCGGGAAATCACGAGCAGTACTTC
CDR3aa: CASSSGLAGNHEQYF

j_gene: TRBJ1-2
abundance: few
d_gene: .
v_gene: TRBV2
CDR3nt: TGTGCCAGCAGTGAAGCGCGTATCCAGGCGGGTGGCTACACCTTC
CDR3aa: CASSEARIQAGGYTF

j_gene: TRBJ2-2
abundance: .
d_gene: .
v_gene: TRBV29-1
CDR3nt: TGCAGCGCGCGGGCAGGGACGAACACCGGGGAGCTGTTTTTT
CDR3aa: CSARAGTNTGELFF

j_gene: TRBJ2-5
abundance: few
d_gene: .
v_gene: TRBV10-3
CDR3nt: TGTGCCATCGGCAGTGAGACCCAGTACTTC
CDR3aa: CAIGSETQYF

j_gene: TRBJ1-1
abundance: few
d_gene: TRBD1
v_gene: TRBV7-3
CDR3nt: TGTGCCAGCAGACTACGATCCGGGACAGGAGCTTTCTTT
CDR3aa: CASRLRSGTGAFF

j_gene: TRBJ2-4
abundance: once
d_gene: TRBD2
v_gene: TRBV20-1
CDR3nt: TGCAGTACCCAACCAGGGCGGGAGAGACATACAAACATTCAGTACTTC
CDR3aa: CSTQPGRERHTNIQYF

j_gene: TRBJ1-1
abundance: .
d_gene: .
v_gene: TRBV5-1
CDR3nt: TGCGCCAGCAGCTTTGAAGACCCTACGGGGGCCGAAGCTTTCTTT
CDR3aa: CASSFEDPTGAEAFF

j_gene: TRBJ1-2
abundance: few
d_gene: TRBD1
v_gene: TRBV11-2
CDR3nt: TGTGCCAGCAGCGGAGGGGGCCTTGGCTACAACTTC
CDR3aa: CASSGGGLGYNF

j_gene: TRBJ1-2
abundance: .
d_gene: .
v_gene: TRBV7-9
CDR3nt: TGTGCCGGAAACAGGCCCGGCAGAGACTATGGCTACACCTTC
CDR3aa: CAGNRPGRDYGYTF

j_gene: TRBJ2-3
abundance: .
d_gene: .
v_gene: TRBV5-1
CDR3nt: TGCGCCAGCAGCTTCGGGAGCAAGAATACGCAGTATTTT
CDR3aa: CASSFGSKNTQYF

j_gene: TRBJ1-1
abundance: .
d_gene: .
v_gene: TRBV28
CDR3nt: TGTGCCAGCCACCTTGGTAATATGAACACTGAAGCTTTCTTT
CDR3aa: CASHLGNMNTEAFF

j_gene: TRBJ2-1
abundance: .
d_gene: TRBD2
v_gene: TRBV9
CDR3nt: TGTGCCAGCAGCGTCCTGGGGACTAGCGGGATGAGTGAGCAGTTCTTC
CDR3aa: CASSVLGTSGMSEQFF

j_gene: TRBJ1-3
abundance: .
d_gene: .
v_gene: TRBV7-9
CDR3nt: TGTGCCAGCAGCTTATTCATTCGGAGGAGCTCTGGAAACACCATATATTTT
CDR3aa: CASSLFIRRSSGNTIYF

j_gene: TRBJ2-1
abundance: few
d_gene: .
v_gene: TRBV6-2/TRBV6-3
CDR3nt: TGTGCCAGCAGCCCCACACCGAATGAGCAGTTCTTC
CDR3aa: CASSPTPNEQFF

j_gene: TRBJ2-5
abundance: .
d_gene: .
v_gene: TRBV12-3/TRBV12-4
CDR3nt: TGTGCCAGCAGACCCGGGCTTCGTGGGGAGACCCAGTACTTC
CDR3aa: CASRPGLRGETQYF

j_gene: TRBJ1-2
abundance: .
d_gene: .
v_gene: TRBV5-1
CDR3nt: TGCGCCAGCAGCTTGGAGGGGGACTATGGCTACACCTTC
CDR3aa: CASSLEGDYGYTF

j_gene: TRBJ2-7
abundance: .
d_gene: TRBD1
v_gene: TRBV20-1
CDR3nt: TGCAGTGCGCCGCCGGGACAGTCCTACGAGCAGTACTTC
CDR3aa: CSAPPGQSYEQYF

j_gene: TRBJ2-1
abundance: few
d_gene: .
v_gene: TRBV10-3
CDR3nt: TGTGCCATCAGTGAGTCCCGCAATGAGCAGTTCTTC
CDR3aa: CAISESRNEQFF

j_gene: TRBJ2-1
abundance: few
d_gene: TRBD2
v_gene: TRBV29-1
CDR3nt: TGCAGCGAAGGGACTAGCAGTAGTACTGAGCAGTTCTTC
CDR3aa: CSEGTSSSTEQFF

j_gene: TRBJ2-2
abundance: .
d_gene: .
v_gene: TRBV3-1
CDR3nt: TGTGCCAGCAGCCTCCCATCCGCGAGGAGTAGCACCGGGGAGCTGTTTTTT
CDR3aa: CASSLPSARSSTGELFF

j_gene: TRBJ2-7
abundance: .
d_gene: TRBD1
v_gene: TRBV2
CDR3nt: TGTGCCAGCAGCCAAAAGGGACAGGGGTACGAGCAGTACTTC
CDR3aa: CASSQKGQGYEQYF

j_gene: TRBJ1-1
abundance: .
d_gene: TRBD1
v_gene: TRBV6-5
CDR3nt: TGTGCCAGCAGCCGACAGGGAGGGGTGAACACTGAAGCTTTCTTT
CDR3aa: CASSRQGGVNTEAFF

j_gene: TRBJ1-4
abundance: .
d_gene: .
v_gene: TRBV25-1
CDR3nt: TGTGCCAGCAGTGATGGGGGGATGAGGGAAAAACTGTTTTTT
CDR3aa: CASSDGGMREKLFF

j_gene: TRBJ2-5
abundance: .
d_gene: .
v_gene: TRBV4-2
CDR3nt: TGTGCCAGCAGCCAAGACGCGATGAAAGAGACCCAGTACTTC
CDR3aa: CASSQDAMKETQYF

j_gene: TRBJ2-7
abundance: .
d_gene: .
v_gene: TRBV27
CDR3nt: TGTGCCTCGTTTTCGGCGTCCTACGAGCAGTACTTC
CDR3aa: CASFSASYEQYF

j_gene: TRBJ2-7
abundance: few
d_gene: TRBD2
v_gene: TRBV7-9
CDR3nt: TGTGCCAGCACGACTAGCGGGGGCTACGAGCAGTACTTC
CDR3aa: CASTTSGGYEQYF

j_gene: TRBJ1-3
abundance: .
d_gene: .
v_gene: TRBV12-3/TRBV12-4
CDR3nt: TGTGCCAGCAGTGGGGGGAGACCCGGAAACACCATATATTTT
CDR3aa: CASSGGRPGNTIYF

j_gene: TRBJ1-2
abundance: .
d_gene: .
v_gene: TRBV12-5
CDR3nt: TGTGCTAGTGGTTTGGCACACCGCAGGAGTGGCTACACCTTC
CDR3aa: CASGLAHRRSGYTF

j_gene: TRBJ2-1
abundance: .
d_gene: .
v_gene: TRBV20-1
CDR3nt: TGCAGTGCTAGGAAATATGTTGAGCAGTTCTTC
CDR3aa: CSARKYVEQFF

j_gene: TRBJ2-1
abundance: .
d_gene: TRBD2
v_gene: TRBV10-3
CDR3nt: TGTGCCATCAGTCGGAGGCGGGAGAAGTCCTACAATGAGCAGTTCTTC
CDR3aa: CAISRRREKSYNEQFF

j_gene: TRBJ2-7
abundance: few
d_gene: TRBD2
v_gene: TRBV5-1
CDR3nt: TGCGCCAGCGGACCGGCGGGAGGGCCGAGGGGGGAGCAGTACTTC
CDR3aa: CASGPAGGPRGEQYF

j_gene: TRBJ1-2
abundance: few
d_gene: .
v_gene: TRBV28
CDR3nt: TGTGCCAGCACCACCCACTCGGCCTATGGCTACACCTTC
CDR3aa: CASTTHSAYGYTF

j_gene: TRBJ2-2
abundance: few
d_gene: TRBD1
v_gene: TRBV19
CDR3nt: TGTGCCAGTAGGGGACAGGGTGACACCGGGGAGCTGTTTTTT
CDR3aa: CASRGQGDTGELFF

j_gene: TRBJ1-2
abundance: few
d_gene: .
v_gene: TRBV5-1
CDR3nt: TGCGCCAGCAGCAACCGGGACCACGGCCCCCTTTTCGGCTACACCTTC
CDR3aa: CASSNRDHGPLFGYTF

j_gene: TRBJ2-7
abundance: few
d_gene: TRBD2
v_gene: TRBV6-5
CDR3nt: TGTGCCAGCAGTAAGACTAGCGGATATTACGAGCAGTACTTC
CDR3aa: CASSKTSGYYEQYF

j_gene: TRBJ2-2
abundance: .
d_gene: .
v_gene: TRBV5-4
CDR3nt: TGTGCCAGCAGCTTGACCCCCTCGCAGACGAACACCGGGGAGCTGTTTTTT
CDR3aa: CASSLTPSQTNTGELFF

j_gene: TRBJ2-4
abundance: once
d_gene: .
v_gene: TRBV5-1
CDR3nt: TGCGCCAGCAGCACCGAACCACGCACTAAAAACATTCAGTACTTC
CDR3aa: CASSTEPRTKNIQYF

j_gene: TRBJ2-1
abundance: many
d_gene: TRBD1
v_gene: TRBV7-9
CDR3nt: TGTGCCAGCAGCACCGACAGGGTCTCCTACAATGAGCAGTTCTTC
CDR3aa: CASSTDRVSYNEQFF

j_gene: TRBJ2-2
abundance: few
d_gene: TRBD2
v_gene: TRBV29-1
CDR3nt: TGCAGCGTTGGAAGGGGCCGGGCTAGCGGGAGGAAGAACACCGGGGAGCTGTTTTTT
CDR3aa: CSVGRGRASGRKNTGELFF

j_gene: TRBJ2-1
abundance: many
d_gene: .
v_gene: TRBV10-3
CDR3nt: TGTGCCATCAGTGAGTCCCAGGGTCAGTACAATGAGCAGTTCTTC
CDR3aa: CAISESQGQYNEQFF

j_gene: TRBJ2-3
abundance: .
d_gene: TRBD2
v_gene: TRBV4-3
CDR3nt: TGCGCCAGCAGCCATGCCGGGAGGGTCCGGGCAGATACGCAGTATTTT
CDR3aa: CASSHAGRVRADTQYF

j_gene: TRBJ1-3
abundance: .
d_gene: TRBD1
v_gene: TRBV10-2
CDR3nt: TGCGCCAGCAGTCGGACAGGGGGACCCGGAAACACCATATATTTT
CDR3aa: CASSRTGGPGNTIYF

j_gene: TRBJ2-7
abundance: .
d_gene: .
v_gene: TRBV30
CDR3nt: TGTGCCTGGAAGCCAGGGACAACCTACGAGCAGTACTTC
CDR3aa: CAWKPGTTYEQYF